The 32 T cell receptor beta chains below come from one sample, sequenced in a study of blood T cells in healthy people across ages. Through a sample-barcoded 5' primer and a J-beta primer mix, a second PCR was run for roughly 7 to 11 cycles. TCRdb reprocessed the 5' RACE reads with MiXCR, giving one entry per CDR3 protein. The table has approximately 810,000 distinct CDR3 sequences, roughly 40% seen once. The specimen sequenced was blood. Source of these receptors: a man aged 18 to 29 in good health.

This clonotype was observed at least ten times. The genes are TRBV7-2 and TRBJ2-5; the D gene is possibly TRBD2 (5 bases). The V gene's germline CDR1 is SGHTA and CDR2 FQGNSA. Trimming took off 1 base at V and 11 bases at J, with 20 bases between the two ends. This CDR3 contains 15 residues. CDR3 sequence (DNA): TGTGCCAGCAGCTTAGTAAATCTAGCTAACAATGAGCAGTACTTC. Translated: CASSLVNLANNEQYF.

CDR3 nucleotides: TGCGCCAGCAGCCAAGATCTCCTGGCCAGGGTGGATCAGCCCCAGCATTTT. Translating gives CASSQDLLARVDQPQHF. The rearrangement joins TRBV4-1 to TRBJ1-5, with D maybe TRBD1 (5 bases). The germline V gene has CDR1 MGHRA and CDR2 YSYEKL. V was pared by 0 bases and J by 5 bases, with 17 bases between. The CDR3 sequence is 17 residues long.

At least ten counts were recorded for this clonotype. The chain combines TRBV20-1 with TRBJ1-2, with unresolved D. The CDR3 is 15 amino acids. V lost 0 bases to trimming and J lost 6 bases, with 17 bases between them. CDR1 is DFQATT, CDR2 SNEGSKA, per germline (reference sequence). As DNA, the CDR3 is TGCAGTGCTAGAGAGAGAAAGGCATGGGGAAATGGCTACACCTTC. Protein sequence: CSARERKAWGNGYTF.

V is TRBV20-1 and J is TRBJ2-7; TRBD1 matches at 7 bases. The CDR3 runs 13 residues. Germline loops: CDR1 DFQATT, CDR2 SNEGSKA (reference sequence). Trimming took 0 bases from V and 6 from J; bases not matched to a gene: 5. The CDR3: CSARDPDRTEQYF. CDR3 sequence (DNA): TGCAGTGCTAGAGACCCGGACAGGACCGAGCAGTACTTC.

In this sample, this clonotype turned up many times. The chain joins TRBV20-1 to TRBJ2-5; no clear D gene. CDR3 length equals 11 residues. The germline V gene encodes CDR1 DFQATT and CDR2 SNEGSKA (reference sequence). The V and J ends lost 1 base and 5 bases respectively, with 5 bases between them. The CDR3 DNA reads TGCAGTGCTAGAGCCCGGGAGACCCAGTACTTC. Amino acids: CSARARETQYF.

This clonotype has only a few counts. J is TRBJ1-2 and V is TRBV5-1; D ambiguous. Germline CDR1 is SGHRS and CDR2 is YFSETQ. Deletions cut 2 bases from V and 4 bases from J, with 15 bases between. This CDR3 comprises 15 residues. Here the CDR3 reads CASSLRTGLLYGYTF. DNA of the CDR3: TGCGCCAGCAGCTTAAGGACGGGTCTTCTCTATGGCTACACCTTC.

This chain uses TRBV6-2 or TRBV6-3 with TRBJ2-1; no reliable D call. The J call is in doubt because the DNA end fits TRBJ2-7 better. Germline CDR1 reads MNHEY; CDR2 reads SVGEGT. This CDR3 comprises 19 residues. CDR3 bases: TGTGCCAGCAGTTACTCGACAATGCCCCCCCGGAGCTCCTACAATGAGCAGTACTTC. Protein sequence: CASSYSTMPPRSSYNEQYF.

This clonotype was seen only a few times. For the CDR3, the DNA is TGTGCCAGCAGCTTAGATCCGGGTTTCAATGAGCAGTTCTTC. Amino acid sequence: CASSLDPGFNEQFF. The rearrangement joins TRBV7-2 to TRBJ2-1; no clear D. The germline CDR1 and CDR2 sequences are SGHTA and FQGNSA. With 1 base removed from V and 6 bases from J, the gap between germline ends came to 10 bases. This CDR3 region has 14 residues.

This clonotype was detected once. The chain uses TRBV6-5 and TRBJ1-4; possible D gene TRBD1, 6 bases. Germline CDR1 is MNHEY and CDR2 is SVGAGI. Trimming removed 8 bases at V and 4 bases at J, with 14 bases between. This CDR3 is built from 14 residues. CDR3 nucleotides: TGTGCCAGCCAGCCCGGGGGCAATAATGAAAAACTGTTTTTT. Its protein is CASQPGGNNEKLFF.

Remarks on this clonotype: One end of the junction is discordant with germline, which a read error may explain. The rearrangement joins TRBV7-3 to TRBJ2-3, with TRBD1 matching over 7 bases. There are 16 residues in the CDR3. Per the germline V gene, CDR1 is SGHTA and CDR2 is FQGTGA. The DNA for the CDR3 is TGTGCCAGCAGCTTAGAGCCAGGGGGTACGACAGATGCGCAGTATTTT. Its protein is CASSLEPGGTTDAQYF.

This clonotype has just a few counts. The CDR3 region has the DNA TGTGCCAGCAGCTCTACTCTAGGGGGCCGCGAGCAGTACTTC. It translates to CASSSTLGGREQYF. The rearrangement uses TRBV5-6 and TRBJ2-7, with TRBD1 identical over 7 bases. Germline CDR1 is SGHDT and CDR2 is YYEEEE. V lost 3 bases to trimming and J lost 6 bases; unmatched junction nucleotides: 9. The CDR3 covers 14 residues.

This clonotype was detected only a few times. The genes are TRBV20-1 and TRBJ2-6; D gene uncertain. The germline V gene encodes CDR1 DFQATT and CDR2 SNEGSKA (reference sequence). Between the trimmed V and J ends, which lost 6 bases and 0 bases, there was a span of 15 bases. This CDR3 comprises 16 residues. The DNA for the CDR3 is TGCAGTGCACCTAGGGTGACCCGCTCTGGGGCCAACGTCCTGACTTTC. This gives the protein CSAPRVTRSGANVLTF.

The table lists this clonotype with a few counts. This chain connects TRBV28 to TRBJ2-4; maybe TRBD2 (8 bases). Germline CDR1 MDHEN, CDR2 SYDVKM. This CDR3 is built from 19 residues. Trimming took 5 bases from V and 0 from J, leaving 23 bases between them. CDR3 sequence: CASSQPGQTSEIAKNIQYF. DNA of the CDR3: TGTGCCAGCAGTCAACCGGGACAGACTAGCGAGATAGCCAAAAACATTCAGTACTTC.

The chain links TRBV28 to TRBJ1-5; a weak D match, TRBD1 (5 bases). CDR3 length equals 14 residues. V was trimmed by 8 bases and J by 6 bases, leaving 17 bases between them. Germline values: CDR1 MDHEN, CDR2 SYDVKM. This chain's CDR3 is CASSTWQGVQPQHF. CDR3 DNA sequence: TGTGCCAGCTCGACGTGGCAAGGGGTTCAGCCCCAGCATTTT.

This clonotype turned up a few times. The chain has TRBV7-3 and TRBJ2-5; 8 bases align to TRBD1. Germline-derived CDR1 and CDR2 are SGHTA and FQGTGA. The V segment lost 5 bases and the J segment 5 bases; nucleotides outside the gene matches: 10. The CDR3 runs 15 residues. CDR3 sequence (DNA): TGTGCCAGCAGCAGAAGACAGGGGACGCAGGAGACCCAGTACTTC. It translates to CASSRRQGTQETQYF.

This clonotype was seen at least ten times. The chain combines TRBV27 with TRBJ1-2; D not certain. There are 17 residues in the CDR3. Trimming took off 0 bases at V and 8 bases at J, with 22 bases between the two ends. CDR1 is MNHEY, CDR2 SMNVEV, per germline (reference sequence). The CDR3 spells CASSLSALKARRSGYTF. CDR3 DNA: TGTGCCAGCAGTTTATCGGCTCTCAAGGCGCGCCGCTCCGGCTACACCTTC.

With regard to this clonotype: This may be a read error: a much more frequent sequence differs by one nucleotide. This sequence joins TRBV20-1 and TRBJ2-7; D not certain. Germline V gives CDR1 DFQATT, CDR2 SNEGSKA (reference sequence). The CDR3 has 13 amino acids. Trimming removed 6 bases from V and 10 bases from J, with 22 bases in between. This CDR3 is CSAKLRLKEAQYF. The CDR3 DNA is TGCAGTGCAAAGTTGAGGCTGAAAGAGGCCCAGTACTTC.

This clonotype was detected only a few times. This rearrangement joins TRBV20-1 to TRBJ2-1, with no clear D. The germline V gene encodes CDR1 DFQATT and CDR2 SNEGSKA (reference sequence). Trimming left V 6 bases short and J 4 bases short, with 25 bases between. This CDR3 is 17 amino acids long. The CDR3 loop reads CSATPDWKTTIYNEQFF. DNA for the CDR3: TGCAGTGCCACCCCCGACTGGAAAACGACAATATACAATGAGCAGTTCTTC.

This clonotype was seen only a few times. The CDR3 bases are TGCAGTGCTAGTGTGGCGGGGGCGAACACCGGGGAGCTGTTTTTT. Amino acids: CSASVAGANTGELFF. The chain links TRBV20-1 to TRBJ2-2; TRBD2 aligns across 7 bases. The CDR3 extends over 15 amino acids. Unmatched junction bases numbered 4, after V lost 3 bases and J lost 0 bases. Germline CDR1 and CDR2: DFQATT and SNEGSKA (reference sequence).

J is TRBJ1-2 and V is TRBV2; perhaps TRBD1 as D (6 bases). Germline loops: CDR1 SNHLY, CDR2 FYNNEI. There are 16 residues in the CDR3. The CDR3 sequence: CASSQVPGHMNYGYTF. The CDR3 DNA reads TGTGCTAGCTCCCAAGTGCCGGGACACATGAACTATGGCTACACCTTC.

The chain combines TRBV30 with TRBJ1-2; TRBD1 is a possible D gene (5 bases). CDR1 and CDR2 from the germline V gene are GTSNPN and SVGIG (reference sequence). Trimming cost V 2 bases and J 2 bases, with 9 bases left between them. The CDR3 extends over 13 amino acids. The CDR3 nucleotides read TGTGCCTGGAGTCCGACAGAGAACTATGGCTACACCTTC. The encoded protein is CAWSPTENYGYTF. The full variable domain, completed using reference TRBV30 and TRBJ1-2, is SQTIHQWPATLVQPVGSPLSLECTVEGTSNPNLYWYRQAAGRGLQLLFYSVGIGQISSEVPQNLSASRPQDRQFILSSKKLLLSDSGFYLCAWSPTENYGYTFGSGTRLTVV.

Comment on this clonotype: A junction end diverges from the germline sequence, so it may reflect a read error. This chain joins TRBV20-1 and TRBJ2-3; D ambiguous. The CDR3 has 13 amino acids. Per the germline V gene, CDR1 is DFQATT and CDR2 is SNEGSKA (reference sequence). CDR3 residues: CGAFLTGTDTQYF. For the CDR3, the DNA is TGCGGTGCCTTCCTGACTGGGACAGATACGCAGTATTTT.

V and J are TRBV3-1 and TRBJ2-1, with 7 bases lining up with TRBD1. There are 18 residues in the CDR3. The V segment lost 0 bases and the J segment 5 bases; nucleotides outside the gene matches: 13. Germline V gene sequence: CDR1 LGHDT, CDR2 YNNKEL (reference sequence). The CDR3 loop is CASSQEALTRDRDNEQFF. CDR3 bases: TGTGCCAGCAGCCAAGAGGCGTTGACCCGGGACAGAGACAATGAGCAGTTCTTC.

This clonotype has more than one count but fewer than ten. J is TRBJ1-2 and V is TRBV6-6; no clear D. This CDR3 comprises 14 residues. Looked up from germline, CDR1 is MNHNY and CDR2 is SVGAGI (reference sequence). Trimming removed 5 bases from V and 4 bases from J, with 14 bases in between. This chain's CDR3 is CASSGPDGPYGYTF. CDR3 coding DNA: TGTGCCAGCAGTGGCCCGGACGGCCCCTATGGCTACACCTTC.

This clonotype was picked up many times. The chain has TRBV10-3 and TRBJ2-5; maybe TRBD1 (6 bases). Germline V gene data show CDR1 as ENHRY and CDR2 as SYGVKD. The CDR3 is 16 amino acids. Trimming took off 3 bases at V and 5 bases at J, with 19 bases between the two ends. The CDR3 coding sequence is TGTGCCATCAGTGATGACAGGAGTCCCACCAGGGAGACCCAGTACTTC. As protein: CAISDDRSPTRETQYF.

This clonotype was counted a few times. This sequence joins TRBV9 and TRBJ2-1; D assignment may be TRBD1 or TRBD2 (5 bases each). Trimming removed 0 bases at V and 10 bases at J, with 5 bases between. The CDR3 totals 11 residues. Germline V gene sequence: CDR1 SGDLS, CDR2 YYNGEE. The CDR3 DNA sequence: TGTGCCAGCAGCGTAGGGGGGGAGCAGTTCTTC. It is translated as CASSVGGEQFF.

This clonotype was seen a few times. The chain links TRBV30 to TRBJ1-1; no clear D. The CDR3 has 13 residues. Trimming took 1 base from V and 1 from J, leaving 7 bases between them. In germline, CDR1 is GTSNPN, CDR2 SVGIG (reference sequence). In nucleotides, the CDR3 is TGTGCCTGGAGTGGGCAGGAGAACACTGAAGCTTTCTTT. This sequence encodes CAWSGQENTEAFF.

The genes are TRBV14 and TRBJ2-7; D gene unclear. The V and J ends lost 1 base and 2 bases respectively, with 15 bases between them. Germline loops: CDR1 SGHDN, CDR2 FVKESK. The CDR3 is 16 residues long. The CDR3 region is CASSQVGRSEAYEQYF. In nucleotides, the CDR3 is TGTGCCAGCAGCCAAGTTGGGCGGTCGGAAGCCTACGAGCAGTACTTC.

In its sample, this clonotype was seen a few times. The V call is TRBV30, the J call TRBJ1-1; TRBD1 matches at 7 bases. The CDR3 sequence is 12 residues long. V shed 3 bases and J 11 bases; nucleotides not matched to a gene: 9. The germline CDR1 and CDR2 sequences are GTSNPN and SVGIG (reference sequence). The CDR3 bases are TGTGCCTGGAGCACCCAGGGGGTCGTGGCTTTCTTT. Its translation: CAWSTQGVVAFF.

This clonotype has ten or more counts. The chain links TRBV7-3 to TRBJ2-3; 7 bases are a match to TRBD2. Germline V lookup: CDR1 SGHTA, CDR2 FQGTGA. V lost 5 bases to trimming and J lost 3 bases; unmatched junction nucleotides: 5. This CDR3 has 14 amino acids. Written as DNA, the CDR3 is TGTGCCAGCAGCCCCGGACTAGTTACAGATACGCAGTATTTT. It yields the protein CASSPGLVTDTQYF.

The sample holds many counts of this clonotype. V and J are TRBV10-3 and TRBJ2-1; 7 bases align to TRBD1. The length of the CDR3 is 17 residues. From germline, CDR1 is ENHRY and CDR2 SYGVKD. V shed 0 bases and J 7 bases; nucleotides not matched to a gene: 12. CDR3 in amino acids: CAISESISPDRENEQFF. CDR3 DNA: TGTGCCATCAGTGAGTCGATTTCCCCTGACAGGGAAAATGAGCAGTTCTTC.

In its sample, this clonotype was seen a few times. The chain recombines TRBV18 with TRBJ1-2, with D uncertain. V was clipped by 3 bases and J by 6 bases, with 11 bases between them. CDR3 length equals 13 residues. The germline V gene has CDR1 KGHSH and CDR2 LQKENI. The CDR3 region is CASSPPVGDGYTF. The CDR3 nucleotides are TGTGCCAGCTCACCTCCGGTTGGGGATGGCTACACCTTC.